The present T cell receptor (beta chain) was sequenced within a study of blood T cells in healthy people across ages. Study summary: With template switching, about one barcoded beta molecule was captured per two T cells. The study, taken as a whole, reports: Changes in expanded clonotypes were possibly confounded, as the CMV status of donors was unknown.

With a J-beta primer mix and a sample-barcoded 5' primer, a second PCR ran about 6 to 11 cycles. Each CDR3 protein is one row after TCRdb ran MiXCR on the 5' RACE reads. The sample shows approximately 800,000 distinct CDR3 sequences, 20% to 30% of them seen only once. A few counts support this clonotype. Its antigen is not identified. Collection of 8.5 to 10 milliliters of peripheral blood was performed for each donor. CDR1 SNHLY and CDR2 FYNNEI come from the germline V gene. CDR3 length equals 15 residues. V was clipped by 8 bases and J by 4 bases; unmatched bases: 5. These data are also associated with another study on T cells of mothers and their children.

The sequenced sample was blood. The TCR sequence derives from a boy between 10 and 17 years old in good health. This chain connects TRBV2 to TRBJ1-6, with 10 bases lining up with TRBD1. The CDR3 nucleotides are TGTGCCAGCGGACGGGACAGGGGATATAATTCACCCCTCCACTTT. It translates to CASGRDRGYNSPLHF.